These 3 T cell receptor beta chains share one sample of origin, sequenced in a study of T cells in Graves' hyperthyroidism and ophthalmopathy. RNA transcripts yielded amplified TCR beta CDR3 regions. A first-round RT-PCR of the TCR CDR3 used the HTBI primer set. TCRdb used MiXCR to reprocess the multiplex PCR reads, holding one entry per CDR3 protein. The sample holds approximately 480,000 distinct CDR3 sequences, about 20% seen once. Sequenced material: blood. The receptors were gathered from a man between 18 and 35 years old with Graves' hyperthyroidism.

This chain joins TRBV6-5 and TRBJ1-1; D is uncertain. Trimming took off 0 bases at V and 1 base at J, with 12 bases between the two ends. Germline lookup yields CDR1 MNHEY and CDR2 SVGAGI. The CDR3 runs 16 residues. The CDR3 DNA follows: TGTGCCAGCAGTTACTCCGGCCTGGGGAAGAACACTGAAGCTTTCTTT. This translates into CASSYSGLGKNTEAFF.

This clonotype was found many times. V usage is TRBV28 and J usage is TRBJ1-3; D is perhaps TRBD1 (5 bases). Trimming pared 11 bases from V and 4 bases from J, leaving 18 bases between. The CDR3 extends over 14 amino acids. Germline values: CDR1 MDHEN, CDR2 SYDVKM. This CDR3 reads CAVQGALGGNTIYF. For the CDR3, the DNA is TGTGCCGTTCAGGGAGCTCTGGGAGGAAACACCATATATTTT.

Ten or more counts support this clonotype. CDR3 amino acids: CASTGTTVDQPQHF. The CDR3, as DNA: TGTGCCAGCACCGGGACGACCGTTGATCAGCCCCAGCATTTT. The gene calls are TRBV2 and TRBJ1-5; tentative D call: TRBD1 (5 bases). Germline CDR1 reads SNHLY; CDR2 reads FYNNEI. The V and J ends lost 7 bases and 5 bases respectively, with 15 bases between them. This CDR3 spans 14 amino acids.